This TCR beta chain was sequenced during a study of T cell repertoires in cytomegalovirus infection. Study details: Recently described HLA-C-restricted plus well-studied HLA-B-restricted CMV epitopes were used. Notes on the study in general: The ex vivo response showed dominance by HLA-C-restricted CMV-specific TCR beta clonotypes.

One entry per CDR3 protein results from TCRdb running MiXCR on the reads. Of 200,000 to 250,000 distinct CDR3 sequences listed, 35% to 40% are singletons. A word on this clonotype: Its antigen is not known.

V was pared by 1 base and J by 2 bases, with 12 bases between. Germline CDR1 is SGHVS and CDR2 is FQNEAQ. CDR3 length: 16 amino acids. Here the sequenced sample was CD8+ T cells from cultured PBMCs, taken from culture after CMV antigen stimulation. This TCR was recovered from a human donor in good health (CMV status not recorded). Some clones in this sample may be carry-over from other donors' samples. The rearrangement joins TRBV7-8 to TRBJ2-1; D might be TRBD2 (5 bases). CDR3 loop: CASSLDGESAYNEQFF. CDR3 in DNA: TGTGCCAGCAGCTTAGATGGGGAGTCCGCCTACAATGAGCAGTTCTTC. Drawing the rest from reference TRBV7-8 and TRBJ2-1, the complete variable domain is GAGVSQSPRYKVAKRGQDVALRCDPISGHVSLFWYQQALGQGPEFLTYFQNEAQLDKSGLPSDRFFAERPEGSVSTLKIQRTQQEDSAVYLCASSLDGESAYNEQFFGPGTRLTVL.